This entry features one TCR beta chain sequence. The record originates from a study of blood T cell repertoires in COVID-19. Study-level background: Donors in the United States, Italy and Spain gave samples during acute or convalescent COVID-19. Sources were T cells, B-cell-depleted T cells, or PBMCs; the material itself was cDNA or gDNA.

V was clipped by 4 bases and J by 0 bases, with 10 bases between them. In germline, CDR1 is SGHRS, CDR2 YFSETQ. The CDR3 sequence is 14 residues long. Authors' analysis steps: Amplification from reference gene primers served as the basis for estimated nucleated cell counts. Data came from immunoSEQ multiplex PCR; TCRdb stores just in-frame clones and leaves some out. The DNA was the basis for D and trimming; V, J and clone size are from that table. The data show 230,000 or so clones, 83% seen once. V gene TRBV5-1 combines with J gene TRBJ2-5; tentative D call: TRBD2 (6 bases). The source material was peripheral blood. The clonotype was recovered from a man aged 35 to 55 with active or convalescent COVID-19. The CDR3 DNA reads TGCGCCAGCAGCCCACGGGGGTACCAAGAGACCCAGTACTTC. Translated, it gives CASSPRGYQETQYF.